This paragraph covers one T cell receptor beta chain sequence. No antigen is known for it. The data were obtained in a study of Tregs in tolerant kidney transplant recipients. Findings of the study overall: Activated donor B cell expansion appeared to reveal the most relevant donor-specific TCRbeta repertoire.

Measured with immunoSEQ multiplex PCR; TCRdb has only the in-frame clones, and not every one. Among about 44,000 clones listed, around 95% were seen once. The TCR was taken from a human donor in good health. Sequenced input: Tregs from blood cultured with allogeneic cells.

For the CDR3, the DNA is TGTGCCAGCAGCGTCTTTGGTACAGATACGCAGTATTTT. It codes for CASSVFGTDTQYF. The chain carries TRBV7-9 and TRBJ2-3; the D is unclear. Germline-derived CDR1 and CDR2 are SEHNR and FQNEAQ (reference sequence). This CDR3 contains 13 residues. V shed 5 bases and J shed 3 bases, with 9 bases lying between them. Full variable domain (outside the CDR3, taken from reference TRBV7-9 and TRBJ2-3): DTGVSQNPRHKITKRGQNVTFRCDPISEHNRLYWYRQTLGQGPEFLTYFQNEAQLEKSRLLSDRFSAERPKGSFSTLEIQRTEQGDSAMYLCASSVFGTDTQYFGPGTRLTVL.